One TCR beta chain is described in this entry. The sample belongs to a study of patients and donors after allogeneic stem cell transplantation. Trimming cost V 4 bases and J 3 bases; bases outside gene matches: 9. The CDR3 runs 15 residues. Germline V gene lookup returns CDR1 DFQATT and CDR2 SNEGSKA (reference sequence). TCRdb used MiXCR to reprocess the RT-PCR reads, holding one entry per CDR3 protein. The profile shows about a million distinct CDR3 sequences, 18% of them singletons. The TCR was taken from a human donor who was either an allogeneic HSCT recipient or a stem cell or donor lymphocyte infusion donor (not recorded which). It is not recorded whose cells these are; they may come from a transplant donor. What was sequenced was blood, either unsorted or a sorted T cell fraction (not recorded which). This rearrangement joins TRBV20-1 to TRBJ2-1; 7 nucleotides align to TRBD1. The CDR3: CSATQKGTVYNEQFF. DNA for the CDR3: TGCAGTGCTACACAAAAAGGGACAGTCTACAATGAGCAGTTCTTC.